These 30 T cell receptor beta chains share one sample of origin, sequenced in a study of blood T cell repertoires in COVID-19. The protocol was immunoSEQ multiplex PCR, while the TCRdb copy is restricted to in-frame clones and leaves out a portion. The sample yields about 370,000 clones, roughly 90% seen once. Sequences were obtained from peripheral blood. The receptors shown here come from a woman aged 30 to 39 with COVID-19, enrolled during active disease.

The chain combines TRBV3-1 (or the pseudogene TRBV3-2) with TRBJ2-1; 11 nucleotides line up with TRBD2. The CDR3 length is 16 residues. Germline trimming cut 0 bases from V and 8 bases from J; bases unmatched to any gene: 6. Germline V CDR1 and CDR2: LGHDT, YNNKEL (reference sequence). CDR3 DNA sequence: TGTGCCAGCAGCCAAGATTTGACTAGCGGGATGGATGAGCAGTTCTTC. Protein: CASSQDLTSGMDEQFF.

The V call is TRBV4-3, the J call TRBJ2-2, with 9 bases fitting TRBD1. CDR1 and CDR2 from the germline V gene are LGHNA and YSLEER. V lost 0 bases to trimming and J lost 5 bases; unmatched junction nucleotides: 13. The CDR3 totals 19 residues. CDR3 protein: CASSQDKGLGQGLTGELFF. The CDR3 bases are TGCGCCAGCAGCCAAGATAAAGGGCTCGGACAGGGGTTGACCGGGGAGCTGTTTTTT.

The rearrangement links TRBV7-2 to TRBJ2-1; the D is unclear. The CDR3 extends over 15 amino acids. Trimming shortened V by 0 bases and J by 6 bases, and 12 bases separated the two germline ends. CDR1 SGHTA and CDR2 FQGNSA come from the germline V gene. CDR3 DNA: TGTGCCAGCAGCTTAGCGATATCTCTAGGCAATGAGCAGTTCTTC. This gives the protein CASSLAISLGNEQFF.

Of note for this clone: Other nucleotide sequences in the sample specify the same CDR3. In DNA, the CDR3 is TGTGCCACCAGCAGTCCATATAGCAATCAGCCCCAGCATTTT. Translation: CATSSPYSNQPQHF. The chain uses TRBV24-1 and TRBJ1-5; D unresolved. The V and J ends lost 7 bases and 0 bases respectively, with 9 bases between them. The CDR3 is 14 amino acids. Germline CDR1 and CDR2: KGHDR and SFDVKD.

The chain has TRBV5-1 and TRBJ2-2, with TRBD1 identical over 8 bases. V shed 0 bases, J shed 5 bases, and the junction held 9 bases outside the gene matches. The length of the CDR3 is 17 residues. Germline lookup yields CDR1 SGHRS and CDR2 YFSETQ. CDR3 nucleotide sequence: TGCGCCAGCAGCTTGGCCGGACAGGGAAGAGGTACCGGGGAGCTGTTTTTT. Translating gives CASSLAGQGRGTGELFF.

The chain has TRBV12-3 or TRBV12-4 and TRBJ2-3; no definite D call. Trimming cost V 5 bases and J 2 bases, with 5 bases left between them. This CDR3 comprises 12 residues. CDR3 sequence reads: CASSQNTDTQYF. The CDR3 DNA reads TGTGCCAGCAGTCAAAACACAGATACGCAGTATTTT.

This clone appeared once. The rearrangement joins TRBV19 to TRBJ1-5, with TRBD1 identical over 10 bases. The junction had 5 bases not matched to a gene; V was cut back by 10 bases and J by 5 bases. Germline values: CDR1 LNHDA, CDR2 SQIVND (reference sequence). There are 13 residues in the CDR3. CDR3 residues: CAIGTGDHQPQHF. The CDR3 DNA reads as TGTGCCATAGGGACAGGGGATCATCAGCCCCAGCATTTT.

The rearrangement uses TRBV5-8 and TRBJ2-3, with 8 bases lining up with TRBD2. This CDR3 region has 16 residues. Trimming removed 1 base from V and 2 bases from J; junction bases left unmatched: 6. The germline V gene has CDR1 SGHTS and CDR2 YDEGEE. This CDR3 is CASSLRAGGSTDTQYF. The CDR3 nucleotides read TGTGCCAGCAGCTTGCGGGCGGGAGGTTCCACAGATACGCAGTATTTT.

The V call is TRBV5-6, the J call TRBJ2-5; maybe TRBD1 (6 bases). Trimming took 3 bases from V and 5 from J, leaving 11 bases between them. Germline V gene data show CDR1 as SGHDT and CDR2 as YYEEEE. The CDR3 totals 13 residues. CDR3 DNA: TGTGCCAGCAGCTATACAGGGTGGGAGACCCAGTACTTC. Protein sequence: CASSYTGWETQYF.

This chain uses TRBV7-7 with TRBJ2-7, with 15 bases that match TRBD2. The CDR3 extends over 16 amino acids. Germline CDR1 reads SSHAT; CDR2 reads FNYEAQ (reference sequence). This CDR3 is CASSLPGLAGGYEQYV. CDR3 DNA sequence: TGTGCTAGCAGCTTACCGGGACTAGCGGGAGGTTACGAGCAGTACGTC.

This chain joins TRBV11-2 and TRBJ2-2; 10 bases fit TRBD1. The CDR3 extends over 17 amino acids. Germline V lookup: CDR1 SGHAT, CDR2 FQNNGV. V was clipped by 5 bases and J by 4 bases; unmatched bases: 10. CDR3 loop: CASSLQTGTGVTGELFF. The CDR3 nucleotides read TGTGCCAGCAGCCTACAGACCGGGACAGGGGTCACCGGGGAGCTGTTTTTT.

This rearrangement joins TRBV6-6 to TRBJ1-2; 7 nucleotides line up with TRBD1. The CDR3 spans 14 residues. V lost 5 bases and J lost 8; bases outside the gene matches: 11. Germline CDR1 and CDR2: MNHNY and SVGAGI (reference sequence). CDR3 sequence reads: CASSTRQGKGGYTF. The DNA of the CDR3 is TGTGCCAGCAGTACCAGACAGGGTAAAGGAGGCTACACCTTC.

CDR3 in DNA: TGTGCCAGCAGACGGTTCGTCGCCGGGGAGCTGTTTTTT. Its translation: CASRRFVAGELFF. This chain links TRBV28 with TRBJ2-2; no reliable D call. This CDR3 contains 13 residues. Germline loops: CDR1 MDHEN, CDR2 SYDVKM. V was trimmed by 6 bases and J by 6 bases, leaving 11 bases between them.

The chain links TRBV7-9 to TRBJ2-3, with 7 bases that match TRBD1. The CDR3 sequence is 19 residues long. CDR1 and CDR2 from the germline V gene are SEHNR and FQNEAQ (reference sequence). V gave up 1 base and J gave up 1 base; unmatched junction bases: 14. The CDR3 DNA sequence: TGTGCCAGCAGCTTAGGTACCGGGTCAACAGGGGAACGCACAGATACGCAGTATTTT. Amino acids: CASSLGTGSTGERTDTQYF. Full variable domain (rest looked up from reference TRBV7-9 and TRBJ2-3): DTGVSQNPRHKITKRGQNVTFRCDPISEHNRLYWYRQTLGQGPEFLTYFQNEAQLEKSRLLSDRFSAERPKGSFSTLEIQRTEQGDSAMYLCASSLGTGSTGERTDTQYFGPGTRLTVL.

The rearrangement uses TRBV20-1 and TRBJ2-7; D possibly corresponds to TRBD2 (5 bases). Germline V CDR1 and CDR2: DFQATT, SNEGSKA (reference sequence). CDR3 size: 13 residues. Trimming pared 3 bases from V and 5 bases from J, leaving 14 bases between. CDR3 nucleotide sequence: TGCAGTGCTAGTGTGGGGAGTATGGACGAGCAGTACGTC. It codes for CSASVGSMDEQYV.

In DNA form, the CDR3 reads TGCAGCGTTGTGTTACAGGGATGGGATCAGCCCCAGCATTTT. Its protein product is CSVVLQGWDQPQHF. The chain couples TRBV29-1 to TRBJ1-5; TRBD1 is a possible D gene (6 bases). This CDR3 is built from 14 residues. Trimming stripped 4 bases from V and 5 bases from J, with 15 bases between. From germline, CDR1 is SQVTM and CDR2 ANQGSEA.

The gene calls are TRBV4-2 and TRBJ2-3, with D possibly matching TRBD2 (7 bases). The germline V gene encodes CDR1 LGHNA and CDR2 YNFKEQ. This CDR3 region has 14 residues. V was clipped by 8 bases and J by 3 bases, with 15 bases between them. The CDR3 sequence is CASGGGPRTDTQYF. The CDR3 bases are TGTGCCAGCGGGGGGGGGCCTCGTACAGATACGCAGTATTTT.

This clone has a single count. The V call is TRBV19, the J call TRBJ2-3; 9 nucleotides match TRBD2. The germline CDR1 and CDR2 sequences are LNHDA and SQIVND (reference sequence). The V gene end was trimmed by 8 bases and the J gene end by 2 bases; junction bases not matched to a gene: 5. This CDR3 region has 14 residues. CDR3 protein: CASFASGDTDTQYF. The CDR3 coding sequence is TGTGCCAGTTTCGCTAGCGGGGACACAGATACGCAGTATTTT.

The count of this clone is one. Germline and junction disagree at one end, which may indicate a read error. The CDR3 DNA sequence: TGTGCTAGCAGCTTAGTGGAGGGGGCCCCGGGGGAGCAGTTCTTC. This encodes CASSLVEGAPGEQFF. The chain links TRBV7-7 to TRBJ2-1; a possible D gene is TRBD1 (7 bases). The CDR3 length is 15 residues. Germline CDR1 is SSHAT and CDR2 is FNYEAQ (reference sequence).

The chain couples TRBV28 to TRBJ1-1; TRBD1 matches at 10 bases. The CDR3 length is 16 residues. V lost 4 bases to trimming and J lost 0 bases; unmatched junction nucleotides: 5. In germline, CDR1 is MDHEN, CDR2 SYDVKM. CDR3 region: CASSSDRGNMNTEAFF. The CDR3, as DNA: TGTGCCAGCAGTTCGGACAGGGGGAACATGAACACTGAAGCTTTCTTT.

CDR3 DNA: TGCGCCAGCAGCTTGTATGCGGACACTGAAGCTTTCTTT. This sequence encodes CASSLYADTEAFF. The gene calls are TRBV5-1 and TRBJ1-1; D remains ambiguous. CDR3 length: 13 residues. Trimming left V 1 base short and J 3 bases short, with 7 bases between. CDR1 SGHRS and CDR2 YFSETQ come from the germline V gene.

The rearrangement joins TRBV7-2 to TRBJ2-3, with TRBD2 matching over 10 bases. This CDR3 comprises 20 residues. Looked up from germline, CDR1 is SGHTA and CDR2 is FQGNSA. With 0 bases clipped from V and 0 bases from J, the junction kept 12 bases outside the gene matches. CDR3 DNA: TGTGCCAGCAGCTTAGCCAGCCCCGGACTAGCGGAGCCTAGCACAGATACGCAGTATTTT. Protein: CASSLASPGLAEPSTDTQYF.

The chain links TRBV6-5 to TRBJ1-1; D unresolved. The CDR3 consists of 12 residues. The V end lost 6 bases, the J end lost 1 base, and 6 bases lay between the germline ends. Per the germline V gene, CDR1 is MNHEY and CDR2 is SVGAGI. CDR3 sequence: CASRLENTEAFF. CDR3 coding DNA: TGTGCCAGCAGACTTGAGAACACTGAAGCTTTCTTT.

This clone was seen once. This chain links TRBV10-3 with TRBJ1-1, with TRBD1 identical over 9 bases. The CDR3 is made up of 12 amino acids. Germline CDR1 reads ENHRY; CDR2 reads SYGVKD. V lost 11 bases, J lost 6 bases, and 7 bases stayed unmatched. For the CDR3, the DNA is TGTGCCTCGGGACAGGGAGAGGCTGAAGCTTTCTTT. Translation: CASGQGEAEAFF.

The chain's CDR3 is CASRATGTHYGYTF. The DNA of the CDR3 is TGTGCCAGCAGGGCGACAGGGACCCACTATGGCTACACCTTC. The J gene is TRBJ1-2, the V gene TRBV5-4; 7 positions match TRBD1. Germline-derived CDR1 and CDR2 are SGHNT and YYREEE (reference sequence). This CDR3 has 14 amino acids. J was trimmed by 3 bases and V by 5 bases; bases with no gene match: 7.

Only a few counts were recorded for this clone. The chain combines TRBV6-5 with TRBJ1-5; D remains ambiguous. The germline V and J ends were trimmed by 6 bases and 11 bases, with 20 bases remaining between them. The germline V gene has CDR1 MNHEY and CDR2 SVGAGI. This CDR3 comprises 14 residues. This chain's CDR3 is CASSNPWRVWSQHF. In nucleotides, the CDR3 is TGTGCCAGCAGCAACCCCTGGAGGGTTTGGTCCCAGCATTTT.

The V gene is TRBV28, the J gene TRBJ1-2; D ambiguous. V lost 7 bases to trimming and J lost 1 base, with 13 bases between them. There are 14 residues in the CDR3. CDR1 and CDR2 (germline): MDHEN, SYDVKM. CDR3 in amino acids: CASNRASGNYGYTF. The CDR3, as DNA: TGTGCCAGCAACCGGGCTAGCGGTAACTATGGCTACACCTTC.

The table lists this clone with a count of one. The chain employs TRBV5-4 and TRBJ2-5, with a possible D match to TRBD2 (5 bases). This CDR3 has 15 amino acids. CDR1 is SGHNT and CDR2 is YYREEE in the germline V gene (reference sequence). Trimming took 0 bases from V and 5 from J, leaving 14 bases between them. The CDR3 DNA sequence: TGTGCCAGCAGCTTGGGACTAAGCCTGGGGGAGACCCAGTACTTC. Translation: CASSLGLSLGETQYF.

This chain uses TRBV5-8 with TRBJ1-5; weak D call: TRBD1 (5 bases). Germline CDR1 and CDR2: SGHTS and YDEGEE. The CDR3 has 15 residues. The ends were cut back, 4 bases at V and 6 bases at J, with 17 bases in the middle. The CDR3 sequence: CASSLLTGAGQPQHF. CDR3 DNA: TGTGCCAGCAGCCTCCTTACAGGCGCTGGTCAGCCCCAGCATTTT.

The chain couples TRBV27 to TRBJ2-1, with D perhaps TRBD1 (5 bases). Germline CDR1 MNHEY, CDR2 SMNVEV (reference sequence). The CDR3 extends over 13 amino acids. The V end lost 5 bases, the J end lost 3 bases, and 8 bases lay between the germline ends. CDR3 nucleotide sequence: TGTGCCAGCAGTATAGACAGCTACAATGAGCAGTTCTTC. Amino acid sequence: CASSIDSYNEQFF.